One and the same sample provided the 20 T cell receptor beta chains below, sequenced in a study of blood T cell repertoires in COVID-19 (dated by TCRdb to the early 2020s). The library was built by means of the immunoSEQ multiplex PCR assay. TCRdb limited this immuneACCESS table to in-frame rearrangements with V and J called. A share of clones is missing; checked studies link under half to unresolved V genes, and the rest is unexplained. For this sample there are some 180,000 clones; under 90% appear just once. The biggest ten clones account for 6.9% of the sample. The specimen was peripheral blood. The receptor set was obtained from a man in his sixties with acute or convalescent COVID-19.

The table lists this clone with a count of one. V is TRBV12-3 or TRBV12-4 and J is TRBJ2-5; D may be TRBD1 (5 bases). The CDR3 consists of 13 residues. V gave up 0 bases and J gave up 4 bases, with 6 bases separating them. The CDR3 DNA reads as TGTGCCAGCAGTTTAGCAGGGGTAGAGACCCAGTACTTC. Its translation: CASSLAGVETQYF.

The chain combines TRBV30 with TRBJ1-2; 9 nucleotides line up with TRBD1. The V segment lost 0 bases and the J segment 4 bases; nucleotides outside the gene matches: 0. Germline V gives CDR1 GTSNPN, CDR2 SVGIG (reference sequence). This CDR3 is 13 amino acids long. CDR3 sequence reads: CAWSVTGGYGYTF. The CDR3 DNA reads TGTGCCTGGAGTGTGACAGGGGGCTATGGCTACACCTTC.

J is TRBJ1-1 and V is TRBV2; tentatively, D is TRBD1 (6 bases). V was clipped by 4 bases and J by 1 base, with 10 bases between them. CDR3 size: 14 residues. CDR1 and CDR2 (germline): SNHLY, FYNNEI. CDR3 nucleotides: TGTGCCAGCAGTGTAGGACAGAGGAACACTGAAGCTTTCTTT. It codes for CASSVGQRNTEAFF.

This clone was detected once. The chain employs TRBV28 and TRBJ2-7; TRBD2 matches at 8 bases. V shed 3 bases and J 1 base; nucleotides not matched to a gene: 8. Germline CDR1 reads MDHEN; CDR2 reads SYDVKM. The CDR3 length is 16 residues. The CDR3 sequence: CASSFQVGRASYEQYF. The CDR3 region has the DNA TGTGCCAGCAGTTTTCAGGTCGGGAGGGCGTCCTACGAGCAGTACTTC.

The genes are TRBV6-1 and TRBJ1-5; 8 bases match TRBD1. Losses at the gene ends were 2 bases for V and 5 bases for J; bases not matched to a gene: 8. The CDR3 runs 16 residues. Germline-derived CDR1 and CDR2 are MNHNS and SASEGT. The CDR3, as DNA: TGTGCCAGCAGTGAAACAGGGGGGGTGATTTATCAGCCCCAGCATTTT. Protein sequence: CASSETGGVIYQPQHF.

The rearrangement links TRBV9 to TRBJ2-1; 12 nucleotides match TRBD2. CDR3 size: 16 residues. V trimming: 4 bases; J trimming: 1 base; junction bases outside the gene matches: 3. Germline CDR1 and CDR2: SGDLS and YYNGEE. CDR3 bases: TGTGCCAGCAGCCGCGGACTAGCGGGATCCTACAATGAGCAGTTCTTC. Protein sequence: CASSRGLAGSYNEQFF.

This clone came up a few times. The rearrangement links TRBV25-1 to TRBJ2-1; 9 positions agree with TRBD2. The V segment lost 1 base and the J segment 9 bases; nucleotides outside the gene matches: 13. CDR3 length: 17 residues. CDR1 and CDR2 (germline): MGHDK, SYGVNS. CDR3 in DNA: TGTGCCAGCAGTGAATGGGGACTAGCTGGTGTGTCGGGTGAGCAGTTCTTC. Amino acid sequence: CASSEWGLAGVSGEQFF. Full variable domain (remainder filled in from reference TRBV25-1 and TRBJ2-1): EADIYQTPRYLVIGTGKKITLECSQTMGHDKMYWYQQDPGMELHLIHYSYGVNSTEKGDLSSESTVSRIRTEHFPLTLESARPSHTSQYLCASSEWGLAGVSGEQFFGPGTRLTVL.

The chain employs TRBV30 and TRBJ1-6; tentative D call: TRBD1 (6 bases). Per the germline V gene, CDR1 is GTSNPN and CDR2 is SVGIG (reference sequence). The length of the CDR3 is 15 residues. Trimming shortened V by 2 bases and J by 7 bases, and 15 bases separated the two germline ends. The CDR3 DNA sequence: TGTGCCTGGAGTATCCAACCAAGGGGGAATTCACCCCTCCACTTT. Translating gives CAWSIQPRGNSPLHF. The entire variable domain, with the rest obtained from reference TRBV30 and TRBJ1-6, is as follows: SQTIHQWPATLVQPVGSPLSLECTVEGTSNPNLYWYRQAAGRGLQLLFYSVGIGQISSEVPQNLSASRPQDRQFILSSKKLLLSDSGFYLCAWSIQPRGNSPLHFGNGTRLTVT.

J is TRBJ1-5 and V is TRBV3-1 (or the pseudogene TRBV3-2); D is ambiguous. Germline V gene sequence: CDR1 LGHDT, CDR2 YNNKEL (reference sequence). V was pared by 2 bases and J by 3 bases, with 8 bases between. The CDR3 consists of 14 residues. CDR3 loop: CASSQSQNNQPQHF. The CDR3 coding sequence is TGTGCCAGCAGCCAATCGCAGAACAATCAGCCCCAGCATTTT.

This chain joins TRBV6-5 and TRBJ1-1; a weak D match, TRBD1 (5 bases). The V end was cut by 0 bases, the J end by 5 bases, with 16 bases between. The CDR3 is 16 amino acids. Germline CDR1 MNHEY, CDR2 SVGAGI. The CDR3 region is CASSYSKFERGTEAFF. The CDR3 coding sequence is TGTGCCAGCAGTTACTCGAAGTTTGAGCGGGGGACTGAAGCTTTCTTT.

The gene calls are TRBV12-3 or TRBV12-4 and TRBJ1-2; D is undetermined. The CDR3 covers 12 residues. Trimming stripped 7 bases from V and 8 bases from J, with 14 bases between. Written as DNA, the CDR3 is TGTGCCAGCACCATAGATATTCCGGGCTACACCTTC. Translated: CASTIDIPGYTF.

The V and J genes are TRBV11-1 and TRBJ1-1; the match to TRBD1 covers 9 bases. J gave up 5 bases and V 1 base, and 2 bases lay outside the gene matches. CDR3 length: 14 amino acids. Germline-derived CDR1 and CDR2 are SGHAT and FQDESV (reference sequence). The CDR3 DNA reads as TGTGCCAGCAGCTTAGGAGGGACAGGGACTGAAGCTTTCTTT. It encodes CASSLGGTGTEAFF.

About this clone itself: Distinct nucleotide sequences in the sample also encode this CDR3. The gene calls are TRBV5-1 and TRBJ2-1; tentative D call: TRBD1 (7 bases). CDR1 is SGHRS, CDR2 YFSETQ, per germline. The CDR3 has 14 residues. Trimming cost V 6 bases and J 0 bases, with 10 bases left between them. The CDR3 protein is CASTGDSSYNEQFF. CDR3 nucleotides: TGCGCCAGCACGGGGGACAGCTCCTACAATGAGCAGTTCTTC.

The chain links TRBV6-2 or TRBV6-3 to TRBJ2-7, with 13 bases lining up with TRBD2. With 5 bases clipped from V and 0 bases from J, the junction kept 7 bases outside the gene matches. There are 17 residues in the CDR3. Germline CDR1 MNHEY, CDR2 SVGEGT. The CDR3, as DNA: TGTGCCAGCAGTCAGGGACTAGCGGGACTGAGCTCCTACGAGCAGTACTTC. This translates into CASSQGLAGLSSYEQYF.

The V gene is TRBV6-5, the J gene TRBJ1-2, with TRBD1 identical over 8 bases. Germline V gives CDR1 MNHEY, CDR2 SVGAGI. The CDR3 spans 14 residues. With 6 bases clipped from V and 7 bases from J, the junction kept 10 bases outside the gene matches. The CDR3 bases are TGTGCCAGCAGAGCCAGGGGGCAGGATTTTGGCTACACCTTC. It specifies CASRARGQDFGYTF.

The genes are TRBV28 and TRBJ2-7, with 8 nucleotides matching TRBD2. The CDR3 extends over 12 amino acids. V shed 6 bases, J shed 9 bases, and the junction held 7 bases outside the gene matches. The germline CDR1 and CDR2 sequences are MDHEN and SYDVKM. CDR3 residues: CASRGASGRQYF. The CDR3, as DNA: TGTGCCAGCAGGGGGGCTAGCGGGCGGCAGTACTTC.

The V and J genes are TRBV24-1 and TRBJ1-1; a possible D gene is TRBD1 (6 bases). Trimming removed 10 bases from V and 0 bases from J, with 14 bases in between. The CDR3 runs to 14 residues. Germline assignment: CDR1 KGHDR and CDR2 SFDVKD. Here the CDR3 reads CATKPRGMNTEAFF. The CDR3 DNA reads as TGTGCCACTAAACCCAGGGGAATGAACACTGAAGCTTTCTTT.

V is TRBV7-9 and J is TRBJ2-1; 10 bases are a match to TRBD2. The V gene's germline CDR1 is SEHNR and CDR2 FQNEAQ (reference sequence). Germline trimming cut 5 bases from V and 7 bases from J; bases unmatched to any gene: 8. The CDR3 sequence is 15 residues long. CDR3 in amino acids: CASSKSGRAPNEQFF. The CDR3 nucleotides read TGTGCCAGCAGCAAGAGCGGGAGGGCCCCGAATGAGCAGTTCTTC.

The V call is TRBV7-2, the J call TRBJ2-7; 7 bases are a match to TRBD2. In germline, CDR1 is SGHTA, CDR2 FQGNSA. CDR3 size: 15 residues. The J segment lost 2 bases and the V segment lost 5 bases, leaving 9 bases of the junction unmatched. Here the CDR3 reads CASSLTSVNPYEQYF. The DNA of the CDR3 is TGTGCCAGCAGCCTCACTAGCGTTAACCCCTACGAGCAGTACTTC.

As to this clone: Different DNA sequences within this sample yield the same CDR3. The chain couples TRBV15 to TRBJ1-5, with TRBD1 matching 9 bases. V was clipped by 1 base and J by 4 bases; unmatched bases: 2. Germline loops: CDR1 LNHNV, CDR2 YYDKDF (reference sequence). The length of the CDR3 is 15 residues. The CDR3, as DNA: TGTGCCACCAGCAGAGTGGACAGGGGAAATCAGCCCCAGCATTTT. Its translation is CATSRVDRGNQPQHF.